This entry lists 25 T cell receptor beta chains sequenced from one sample in a study of T cell responses to AZD1222 COVID-19 vaccine. Generated by immunoSEQ multiplex PCR, the TCRdb table keeps only in-frame clones and is missing some. Of 60,000 to 85,000 clones listed, 88% are singletons. The sample in question was peripheral blood, obtained 28 days after the second dose of the MenACWY control vaccine. Source of these receptors: an adult who received the MenACWY meningococcal vaccine as a control.

This chain joins TRBV15 and TRBJ2-7; D uncertain. V was shortened by 0 bases and J by 7 bases, with 13 bases between the two germline ends. Germline CDR1 reads LNHNV; CDR2 reads YYDKDF (reference sequence). The CDR3 contains 14 residues. The DNA for the CDR3 is TGTGCCACCAGCAGAGATCCCGGGCCCGGGGAGCAGTACTTC. It encodes CATSRDPGPGEQYF.

This clone turned up a few times. The V call is TRBV28, the J call TRBJ2-2; 7 nucleotides align to TRBD1. With 5 bases clipped from V and 10 bases from J, the junction kept 13 bases outside the gene matches. CDR3 length: 15 residues. The germline V gene has CDR1 MDHEN and CDR2 SYDVKM. This chain's CDR3 is CASSPLLRGPSELFF. The CDR3 region has the DNA TGTGCCAGCAGTCCCCTACTGAGGGGGCCCTCGGAGCTGTTTTTT.

CDR3 sequence (DNA): TGTGCCAGCAGTTTAAAGGGGAGGACTGAAGCTTTCTTT. It specifies CASSLKGRTEAFF. The rearrangement uses TRBV28 and TRBJ1-1, with a weak D call TRBD1 (5 bases). V shed 2 bases and J shed 5 bases, with 9 bases lying between them. The CDR3 sequence is 13 residues long. CDR1 is MDHEN and CDR2 is SYDVKM in the germline V gene.

In its sample, this clone was seen once. V usage is TRBV28 and J usage is TRBJ2-7; possibly TRBD1 or TRBD2 for D (8 bases each). The ends were cut back, 8 bases at V and 6 bases at J, with 32 bases in the middle. Germline CDR1 and CDR2: MDHEN and SYDVKM. The CDR3 extends over 18 amino acids. The CDR3 DNA is TGTGCCAGCTCTTGGACAGGGAGAAGCGGGAGACGTTTTGGCGAGCAGTACTTC. This codes for CASSWTGRSGRRFGEQYF.

V gene TRBV11-3 combines with J gene TRBJ2-5, with D maybe TRBD2 (6 bases). Trimming cost V 5 bases and J 5 bases, with 15 bases left between them. CDR3 length: 14 amino acids. Germline values: CDR1 SGHNT, CDR2 YENEEA. CDR3 nucleotides: TGTGCCAGCAGCCGGGGACTCCCCGGGGAGACCCAGTACTTC. It yields the protein CASSRGLPGETQYF.

The CDR3 sequence is CASSLISRQHGYTF. DNA for the CDR3: TGTGCCAGCAGCTTGATAAGTCGACAGCATGGCTACACCTTC. The chain couples TRBV5-8 to TRBJ1-2; the D gene is possibly TRBD1 (5 bases). Trimming cost V 1 base and J 6 bases, with 13 bases left between them. Germline CDR1 reads SGHTS; CDR2 reads YDEGEE. There are 14 residues in the CDR3.

The chain carries TRBV28 and TRBJ1-6; D unclear. CDR1 and CDR2 from the germline V gene are MDHEN and SYDVKM. V was cut by 2 bases and J by 11 bases, with 10 bases left in between. The CDR3 is made up of 13 amino acids. Here the CDR3 reads CASSLPGVTPLHF. CDR3 bases: TGTGCCAGCAGTTTACCAGGAGTCACACCCCTCCACTTT.

The chain links TRBV29-1 to TRBJ1-2; possibly TRBD1 for D (5 bases). The CDR3 consists of 12 residues. Trimming cost V 2 bases and J 8 bases, with 12 bases left between them. Germline CDR1 and CDR2: SQVTM and ANQGSEA. The CDR3 loop reads CSVESSGRGYTF. DNA for the CDR3: TGCAGCGTTGAATCGTCAGGGCGCGGCTACACCTTC.

V and J are TRBV4-3 and TRBJ1-3; 8 bases are shared with TRBD1. Per germline, CDR1 LGHNA and CDR2 YSLEER. This CDR3 is 15 amino acids long. Germline trimming cut 8 bases from V and 0 bases from J; bases unmatched to any gene: 6. As DNA, the CDR3 is TGCGCCAGCTCCCGGGACAGGAGCTCTGGAAACACCATATATTTT. Amino acid sequence: CASSRDRSSGNTIYF.

The chain uses TRBV30 and TRBJ2-7; 7 bases line up with TRBD2. The CDR3 consists of 14 residues. Germline-derived CDR1 and CDR2 are GTSNPN and SVGIG (reference sequence). J was trimmed by 2 bases and V by 3 bases; bases with no gene match: 7. This chain's CDR3 is CAWRGGSNTYEQYF. The CDR3 DNA sequence: TGTGCCTGGAGGGGCGGGAGTAATACCTACGAGCAGTACTTC. Using reference TRBV30 and TRBJ2-7 for the parts outside the CDR3, the full variable domain is SQTIHQWPATLVQPVGSPLSLECTVEGTSNPNLYWYRQAAGRGLQLLFYSVGIGQISSEVPQNLSASRPQDRQFILSSKKLLLSDSGFYLCAWRGGSNTYEQYFGPGTRLTVT.

CDR3 sequence: CASRQDPATNEKLFF. CDR3 sequence (DNA): TGCGCCAGCAGACAGGACCCTGCAACTAATGAAAAACTGTTTTTT. This chain uses TRBV5-1 with TRBJ1-4; maybe TRBD1 (5 bases). V lost 5 bases and J lost 0, with 11 bases in between. CDR1 and CDR2 (germline): SGHRS, YFSETQ. The CDR3 runs 15 residues.

The chain uses TRBV19 and TRBJ2-7; D gene uncertain. V gave up 2 bases and J gave up 6 bases, with 8 bases separating them. From germline, CDR1 is LNHDA and CDR2 SQIVND (reference sequence). The CDR3 covers 12 residues. Written as DNA, the CDR3 is TGTGCCAGTAGTATATATTCCGGCGAGCAGTACTTC. Its translation: CASSIYSGEQYF.

This chain connects TRBV7-9 to TRBJ2-7; 8 bases match TRBD1. CDR3 length: 14 amino acids. The trim removed 4 bases at V and 4 bases at J, leaving 6 bases unmatched. Germline values: CDR1 SEHNR, CDR2 FQNEAQ (reference sequence). CDR3 sequence: CASSSTQGAYEQYF. For the CDR3, the DNA is TGTGCCAGCAGCTCCACCCAGGGGGCATACGAGCAGTACTTC.

In nucleotides, the CDR3 is TGCGCCAGCAGTGTCGGCGGGGGACCCTACAATGAGCAGTTCTTC. Its protein product is CASSVGGGPYNEQFF. The chain links TRBV10-1 to TRBJ2-1, with TRBD2 matching 7 bases. CDR1 WNHNN and CDR2 SYGVQD come from the germline V gene (reference sequence). This CDR3 spans 15 amino acids. Trimming took 4 bases from V and 2 from J; bases not matched to a gene: 5.

This sequence joins TRBV7-2 and TRBJ2-5, with D possibly TRBD2 on 6 matching bases. Germline V gene lookup returns CDR1 SGHTA and CDR2 FQGNSA. CDR3 size: 15 residues. Trimming pared 1 base from V and 5 bases from J, leaving 14 bases between. The CDR3 here is CASSLVLARGETQYF. In DNA, the CDR3 is TGTGCCAGCAGCTTAGTACTAGCTCGGGGGGAGACCCAGTACTTC. Together with reference TRBV7-2 and TRBJ2-5, the CDR3 gives the full variable domain: GAGVSQSPSNKVTEKGKDVELRCDPISGHTALYWYRQSLGQGLEFLIYFQGNSAPDKSGLPSDRFSAERTGGSVSTLTIQRTQQEDSAVYLCASSLVLARGETQYFGPGTRLLVL.

In this sample, this clone turned up once. The chain carries TRBV27 and TRBJ2-5, with TRBD2 as a possible D gene (5 bases). From germline, CDR1 is MNHEY and CDR2 SMNVEV (reference sequence). V gave up 6 bases and J gave up 2 bases, with 13 bases separating them. This CDR3 comprises 14 residues. CDR3 DNA sequence: TGTGCCAGCAGACCCGCGGGTCCTCAAGAGACCCAGTACTTC. It is translated as CASRPAGPQETQYF.

The genes are TRBV10-3 and TRBJ2-7, with TRBD2 matching over 14 bases. Looked up from germline, CDR1 is ENHRY and CDR2 is SYGVKD. The CDR3 runs to 17 residues. V lost 4 bases, J lost 2 bases, and 7 bases stayed unmatched. The CDR3 sequence is CAISAGTSGSGAYEQYF. The CDR3 coding sequence is TGTGCCATCAGTGCTGGGACTAGCGGGAGCGGGGCCTACGAGCAGTACTTC.

This clone was recorded a few times. CDR3 region: CASSQGDLTSYEQYF. The DNA of the CDR3 is TGTGCCAGCAGTCAGGGCGACTTAACCTCCTACGAGCAGTACTTC. The V gene is TRBV6-2 or TRBV6-3, the J gene TRBJ2-7; TRBD1 might be the D (5 bases). The CDR3 is 15 amino acids. Germline V gene sequence: CDR1 MNHEY, CDR2 SVGEGT. V was cut by 5 bases and J by 0 bases, with 14 bases left in between.

V gene TRBV11-2 combines with J gene TRBJ2-5; TRBD1 or TRBD2 may be the D gene (5 bases each). Trimming cost V 5 bases and J 0 bases, with 7 bases left between them. CDR3 length: 13 amino acids. Germline lookup yields CDR1 SGHAT and CDR2 FQNNGV. CDR3 region: CASSPGHQETQYF. CDR3 nucleotide sequence: TGTGCCAGCAGCCCGGGACACCAAGAGACCCAGTACTTC.

The chain employs TRBV21-1 and TRBJ1-5; TRBD1, the table's D call, lacks a check against the DNA. TRBV21-1 is termed a pseudogene. The CDR3 covers 19 residues. DNA for the CDR3: TGTGCCAGCACACCTCGGACAGGGCGATTCGGGTATAGCAATCAGCCCCAGCATTTT. Amino acids: CASTPRTGRFGYSNQPQHF.

The chain recombines TRBV20-1 with TRBJ1-2; the D is unclear. The CDR3 spans 11 residues. CDR1 and CDR2 (germline): DFQATT, SNEGSKA (reference sequence). The ends were cut back, 0 bases at V and 10 bases at J, with 9 bases in the middle. The CDR3 DNA is TGCAGTGCTAGAGAGGTCCGGATCTACACCTTC. This gives the protein CSAREVRIYTF.

V usage is TRBV30 and J usage is TRBJ1-1; D remains unclear. There are 11 residues in the CDR3. Germline CDR1 GTSNPN, CDR2 SVGIG (reference sequence). Trimming removed 2 bases at V and 1 base at J, with 2 bases between. The CDR3 nucleotides are TGTGCCTGGAGTCGGAACACTGAAGCTTTCTTT. Translated: CAWSRNTEAFF.

DNA for the CDR3: TGCGCCGACGGGGCCGGGCCTGAGTCGTCCGAGCAGTACTTC. This codes for CADGAGPESSEQYF. The chain employs TRBV23-1 and TRBJ2-7; D may match TRBD1 or TRBD2 (5 bases each). TRBV23-1 is an ORF for which the function is uncertain. The CDR3 sequence is 14 residues long. Trimming removed 11 bases at V and 6 bases at J, with 23 bases between.

This clone came up once. The V gene is TRBV7-2, the J gene TRBJ1-3; no firm D call. Trimming removed 4 bases from V and 1 base from J, with 11 bases in between. CDR1 and CDR2 (germline): SGHTA, FQGNSA. CDR3 length: 15 amino acids. CDR3 DNA sequence: TGTGCCAGCAGCTACGGACGGCCATCTGGAAACACCATATATTTT. Protein: CASSYGRPSGNTIYF.

The rearrangement links TRBV6-2 or TRBV6-3 to TRBJ2-1; possible D gene TRBD1, 5 bases. This CDR3 comprises 15 residues. V gave up 2 bases and J gave up 0 bases, with 8 bases separating them. Per germline, CDR1 MNHEY and CDR2 SVGEGT. The CDR3 coding sequence is TGTGCCAGCAGTTACGGGGCAGGCTCCTACAATGAGCAGTTCTTC. It codes for CASSYGAGSYNEQFF.